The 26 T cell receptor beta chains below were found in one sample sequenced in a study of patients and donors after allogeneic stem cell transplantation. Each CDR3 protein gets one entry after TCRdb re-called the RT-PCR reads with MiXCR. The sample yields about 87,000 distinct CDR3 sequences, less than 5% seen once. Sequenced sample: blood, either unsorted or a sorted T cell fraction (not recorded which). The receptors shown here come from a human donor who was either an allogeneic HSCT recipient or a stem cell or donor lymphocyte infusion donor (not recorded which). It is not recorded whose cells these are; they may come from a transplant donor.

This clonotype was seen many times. CDR3 protein: CASSSGMQETQYF. Written as DNA, the CDR3 is TGTGCCAGCAGTTCAGGGATGCAAGAGACCCAGTACTTC. The J gene is TRBJ2-5, the V gene TRBV12-3 or TRBV12-4; TRBD1 might be the D (5 bases). Trimming took 4 bases from V and 2 from J, leaving 8 bases between them. The CDR3 has 13 amino acids.

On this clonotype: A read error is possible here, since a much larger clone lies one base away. CDR3 nucleotide sequence: TGTGCCACCCAGGGGTTGGAACATACTGGGATGAACACTGAAGCTTTCTTT. Encoded protein: CATQGLEHTGMNTEAFF. The chain recombines TRBV10-3 with TRBJ1-1, with D maybe TRBD1 (6 bases). Trimming removed 10 bases from V and 0 bases from J, with 24 bases in between. The CDR3 is 17 amino acids. From germline, CDR1 is ENHRY and CDR2 SYGVKD.

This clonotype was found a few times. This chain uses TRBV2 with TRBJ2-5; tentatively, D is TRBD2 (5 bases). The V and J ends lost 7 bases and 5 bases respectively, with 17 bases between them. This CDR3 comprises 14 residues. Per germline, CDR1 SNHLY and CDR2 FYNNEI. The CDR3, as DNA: TGTGCCAGCACGGCCCGGCTAGCCGGGGAGACCCAGTACTTC. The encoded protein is CASTARLAGETQYF.

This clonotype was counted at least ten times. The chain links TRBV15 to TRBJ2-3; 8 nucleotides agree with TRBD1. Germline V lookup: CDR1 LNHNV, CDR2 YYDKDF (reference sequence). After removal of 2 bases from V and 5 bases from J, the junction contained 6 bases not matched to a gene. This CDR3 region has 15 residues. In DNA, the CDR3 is TGTGCCACCAGCAGATACCAGGGGGCCGGAGATACGCAGTATTTT. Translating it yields CATSRYQGAGDTQYF.

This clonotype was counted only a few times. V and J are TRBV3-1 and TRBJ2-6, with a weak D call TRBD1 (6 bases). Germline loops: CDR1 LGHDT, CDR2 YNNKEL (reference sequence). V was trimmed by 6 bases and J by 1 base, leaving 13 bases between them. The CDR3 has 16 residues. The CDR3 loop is CASSYLGASGANVLTF. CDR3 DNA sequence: TGTGCCAGCAGTTACCTGGGGGCGTCTGGGGCCAACGTCCTGACTTTC.

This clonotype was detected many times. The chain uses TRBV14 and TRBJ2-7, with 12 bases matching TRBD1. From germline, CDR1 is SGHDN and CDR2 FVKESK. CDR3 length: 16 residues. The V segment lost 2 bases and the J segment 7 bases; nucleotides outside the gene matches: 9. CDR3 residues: CASSQHGTGGLKEQYF. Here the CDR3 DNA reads TGTGCCAGCAGCCAACATGGGACAGGGGGCCTGAAAGAGCAGTACTTC.

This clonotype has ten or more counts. For the CDR3, the DNA is TGCGCCAGCAGCTCTCGGACTAGCGGGGGAGGCAATGAGCAGTTCTTC. Residues: CASSSRTSGGGNEQFF. The chain is built from TRBV5-1 and TRBJ2-1; TRBD2 matches 13 bases. The CDR3 has 16 amino acids. Germline V gene lookup returns CDR1 SGHRS and CDR2 YFSETQ. J gave up 6 bases and V 3 bases, and 6 bases lay outside the gene matches.

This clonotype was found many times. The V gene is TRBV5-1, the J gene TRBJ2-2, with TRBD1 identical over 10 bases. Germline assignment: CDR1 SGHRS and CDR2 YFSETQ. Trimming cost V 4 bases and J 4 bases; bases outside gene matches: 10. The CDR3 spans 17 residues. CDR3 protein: CASSRAGTGVITGELFF. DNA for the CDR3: TGCGCCAGCAGCCGAGCCGGGACAGGGGTAATCACCGGGGAGCTGTTTTTT.

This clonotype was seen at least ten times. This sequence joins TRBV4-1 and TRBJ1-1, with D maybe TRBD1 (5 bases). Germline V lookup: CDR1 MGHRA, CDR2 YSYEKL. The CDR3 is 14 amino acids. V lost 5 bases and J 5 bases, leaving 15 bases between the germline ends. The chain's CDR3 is CASSKLGVSTEAFF. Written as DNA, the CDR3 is TGCGCCAGCAGCAAATTAGGGGTGTCGACTGAAGCTTTCTTT.

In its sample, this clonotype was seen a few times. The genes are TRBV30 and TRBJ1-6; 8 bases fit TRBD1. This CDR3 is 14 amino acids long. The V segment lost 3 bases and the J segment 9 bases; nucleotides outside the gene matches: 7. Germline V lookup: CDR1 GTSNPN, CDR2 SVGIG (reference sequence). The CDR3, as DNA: TGTGCCTGGAGCCCGACAGGGGAGGGTTCACCCCTCCACTTT. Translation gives CAWSPTGEGSPLHF.

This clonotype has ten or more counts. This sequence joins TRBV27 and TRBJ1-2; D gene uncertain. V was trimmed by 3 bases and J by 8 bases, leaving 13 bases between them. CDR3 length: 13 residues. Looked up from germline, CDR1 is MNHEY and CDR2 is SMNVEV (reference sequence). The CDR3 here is CASSLSGPGGYTF. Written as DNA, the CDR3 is TGTGCCAGCAGTTTGTCCGGGCCGGGAGGCTACACCTTC.

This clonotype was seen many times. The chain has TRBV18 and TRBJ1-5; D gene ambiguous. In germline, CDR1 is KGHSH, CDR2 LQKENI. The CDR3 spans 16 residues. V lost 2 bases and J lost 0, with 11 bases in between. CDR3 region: CASSPSGPYSNQPQHF. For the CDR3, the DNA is TGTGCCAGCTCACCAAGCGGCCCATATAGCAATCAGCCCCAGCATTTT.

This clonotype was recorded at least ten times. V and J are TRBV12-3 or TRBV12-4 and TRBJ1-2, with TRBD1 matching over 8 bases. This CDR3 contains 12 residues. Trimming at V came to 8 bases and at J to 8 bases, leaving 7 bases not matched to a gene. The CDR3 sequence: CASSGGGWGYTF. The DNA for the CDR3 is TGTGCCAGCTCAGGGGGCGGCTGGGGCTACACCTTC.

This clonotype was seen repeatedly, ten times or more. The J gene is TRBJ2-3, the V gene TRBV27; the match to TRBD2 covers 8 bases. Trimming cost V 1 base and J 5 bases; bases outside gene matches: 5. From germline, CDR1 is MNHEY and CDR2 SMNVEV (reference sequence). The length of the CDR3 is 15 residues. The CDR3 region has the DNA TGTGCCAGCAGTTTATGGCGGGAGGAGGAAGATACGCAGTATTTT. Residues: CASSLWREEEDTQYF.

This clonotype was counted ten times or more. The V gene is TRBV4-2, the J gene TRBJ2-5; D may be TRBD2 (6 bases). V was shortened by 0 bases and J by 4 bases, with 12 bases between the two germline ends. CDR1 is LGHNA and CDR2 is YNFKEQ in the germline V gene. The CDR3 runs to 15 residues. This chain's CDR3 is CASSQDRGGIETQYF. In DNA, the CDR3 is TGTGCCAGCAGCCAAGATCGGGGCGGGATAGAGACCCAGTACTTC.

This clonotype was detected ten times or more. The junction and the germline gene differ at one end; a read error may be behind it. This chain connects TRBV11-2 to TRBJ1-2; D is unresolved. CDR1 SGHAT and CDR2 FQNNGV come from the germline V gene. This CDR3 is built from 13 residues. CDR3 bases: TGTGCCAGCAGCCCGCAGCCGACGGCGTTTTGTTCCTTC. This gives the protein CASSPQPTAFCSF.

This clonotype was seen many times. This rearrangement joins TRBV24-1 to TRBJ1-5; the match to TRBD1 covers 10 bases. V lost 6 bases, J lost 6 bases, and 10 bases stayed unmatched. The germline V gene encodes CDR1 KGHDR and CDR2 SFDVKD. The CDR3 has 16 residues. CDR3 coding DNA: TGTGCCACCAGTCATGAGAGGGACAGGGGTTTTCAGCCCCAGCATTTT. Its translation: CATSHERDRGFQPQHF.

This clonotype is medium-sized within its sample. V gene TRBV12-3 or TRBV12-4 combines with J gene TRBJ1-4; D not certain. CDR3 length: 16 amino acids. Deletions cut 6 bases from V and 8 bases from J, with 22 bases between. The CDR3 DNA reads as TGTGCCAGCAGCCCCGGGCGTAGGGCGGTGGAGGAAAAACTGTTTTTT. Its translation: CASSPGRRAVEEKLFF.

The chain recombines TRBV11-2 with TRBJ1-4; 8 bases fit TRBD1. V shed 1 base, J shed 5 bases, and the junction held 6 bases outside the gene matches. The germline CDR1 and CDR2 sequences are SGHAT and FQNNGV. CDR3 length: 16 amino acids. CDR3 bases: TGTGCCAGCAGCTTAGGCAGGGGGCAACGGAATGAAAAACTGTTTTTT. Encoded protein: CASSLGRGQRNEKLFF. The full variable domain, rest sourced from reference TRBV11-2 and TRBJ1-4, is EAGVAQSPRYKIIEKRQSVAFWCNPISGHATLYWYQQILGQGPKLLIQFQNNGVVDDSQLPKDRFSAERLKGVDSTLKIQPAKLEDSAVYLCASSLGRGQRNEKLFFGSGTQLSVL.

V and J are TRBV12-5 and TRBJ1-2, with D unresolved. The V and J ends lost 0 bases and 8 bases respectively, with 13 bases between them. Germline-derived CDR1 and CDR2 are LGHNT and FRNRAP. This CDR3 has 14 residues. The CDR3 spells CASGLVREVGGYTF. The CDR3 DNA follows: TGTGCTAGTGGTTTGGTACGGGAGGTAGGAGGCTACACCTTC.

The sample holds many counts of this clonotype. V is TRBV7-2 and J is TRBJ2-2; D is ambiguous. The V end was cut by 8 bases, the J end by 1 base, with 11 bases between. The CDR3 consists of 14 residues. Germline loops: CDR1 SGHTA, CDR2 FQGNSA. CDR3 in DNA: TGTGCCAGCGGCGACGGTTTGAACACCGGGGAGCTGTTTTTT. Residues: CASGDGLNTGELFF.

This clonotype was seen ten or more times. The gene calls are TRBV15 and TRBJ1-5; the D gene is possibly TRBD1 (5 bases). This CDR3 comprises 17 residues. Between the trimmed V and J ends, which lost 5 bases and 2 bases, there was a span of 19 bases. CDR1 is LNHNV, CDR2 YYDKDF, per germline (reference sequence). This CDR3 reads CATSLKGLTSGNQPQHF. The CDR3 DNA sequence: TGTGCCACCAGCCTCAAGGGGCTTACGTCTGGCAATCAGCCCCAGCATTTT.

CDR3 coding DNA: TGTGCCAGCAGTTTGAGTGGACAGACCGATGAAAAACTGTTTTTT. It yields the protein CASSLSGQTDEKLFF. This chain uses TRBV28 with TRBJ1-4; TRBD1 is a possible D gene (6 bases). This CDR3 has 15 amino acids. The germline V and J ends were trimmed by 3 bases and 6 bases, with 14 bases remaining between them. The germline CDR1 and CDR2 sequences are MDHEN and SYDVKM.

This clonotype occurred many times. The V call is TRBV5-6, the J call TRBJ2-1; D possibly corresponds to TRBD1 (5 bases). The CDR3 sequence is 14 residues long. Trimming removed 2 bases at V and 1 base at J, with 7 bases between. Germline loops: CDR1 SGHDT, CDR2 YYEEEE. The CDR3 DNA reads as TGTGCCAGCAGCTTAGACAGATCCTACAATGAGCAGTTCTTC. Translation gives CASSLDRSYNEQFF.

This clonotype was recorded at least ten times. The DNA for the CDR3 is TGCGCCAGCAGCCCGATGGGACTAGCGGAATCCTACAATGAGCAGTTCTTC. Translation: CASSPMGLAESYNEQFF. The V gene is TRBV5-1, the J gene TRBJ2-1; 11 nucleotides match TRBD2. CDR3 length equals 17 residues. Per germline, CDR1 SGHRS and CDR2 YFSETQ. With 4 bases clipped from V and 1 base from J, the junction kept 7 bases outside the gene matches. The whole variable domain, filled in from reference TRBV5-1 and TRBJ2-1, reads KAGVTQTPRYLIKTRGQQVTLSCSPISGHRSVSWYQQTPGQGLQFLFEYFSETQRNKGNFPGRFSGRQFSNSRSEMNVSTLELGDSALYLCASSPMGLAESYNEQFFGPGTRLTVL.

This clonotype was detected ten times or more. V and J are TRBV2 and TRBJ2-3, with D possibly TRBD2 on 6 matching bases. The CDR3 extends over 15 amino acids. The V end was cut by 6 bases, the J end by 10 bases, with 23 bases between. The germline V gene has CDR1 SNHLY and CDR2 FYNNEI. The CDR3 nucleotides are TGTGCCAGCAGGAGGGAGGCCCCTAGCACAGTTTCGCAGTATTTT. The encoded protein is CASRREAPSTVSQYF.